This record covers a single TCR beta chain. This clone has a count of ten or more. It lacks a known antigen. No base quality values were provided; no much bigger clone lies one nucleotide off. TCRbeta CDR3 regions were amplified from genomic DNA by means of the immunoSEQ Assay, a bias-controlled multiplex PCR. On the authors' methods: The number of nucleated cells in each sample was estimated by amplification of reference gene primers within the assay. To quantify the absolute abundance of each unique TCRbeta CDR3 rearrangement, sequence reads were collapsed and filtered. For each sample, productive Simpson clonality was calculated as the square root of Simpson's diversity index across productive rearrangements. TCRdb limited this immuneACCESS table to in-frame rearrangements with V and J called. A share of clones is missing; checked studies link under half to unresolved V genes, and the rest is unexplained. For V, J and clone size, that table is used; D and trimming come from the DNA. The sample has 130,000 or so clones on record, around 78% of them singletons. Jointly, the top ten make up 10% to 14% of the sample.

These data are taken from a study of blood T cell repertoires in COVID-19 (dated by TCRdb to about 2020). Study-wide context: Samples covering the acute and convalescent phases of COVID-19 were provided by collaborators in the United States, Italy and Spain. The prospective study material was composed of cDNA or gDNA derived from T cells, B-cell-depleted T cells, or PBMCs. Subjects who had been exposed to COVID-19, were actively infected with it, or had recovered from it provided the deeply sampled blood TCRbeta repertoires that made up the dataset. The repertoires were made available in a free public database intended to serve as a resource for research on the immune response to SARS-CoV-2. Samples were obtained from the ongoing ImmuneRACE study (first 160 participants) and from roughly 1,300 subjects provided by 6 global collaborators. The sample metadata nearly always contained a de-identified subject ID, COVID-19 status, age in years and sex. Where HLA class I and class II types were available, the types were taken from metadata supplied by the sample provider, not from assay-based typing. Overall study outcomes, separate from this receptor: How much clinical and demographic metadata was included differed by source and by participant, and the metadata was provided uncurated.

Collaborating institutions collected whole blood in K2EDTA tubes following their own protocols. Collaborator samples were shipped for TCRbeta analysis as frozen whole blood, isolated PBMCs, or DNA extracted from either sample type. Counted from cysteine to phenylalanine, this CDR3 has 13 amino acids. The read is trimmed to its CDR3 DNA, 39 bases read in frame from base 1. Sequences SQVTM (CDR1) and ANQGSEA (CDR2) are obtained from the germline V gene. Unmatched junction bases come to 8, with V trimmed by 8 bases and J by 5 bases. Recombination joined TRBV29-1 with TRBJ1-4; 7 central bases correspond to TRBD1. The clonotype comes from a human donor in a cohort sampled during active COVID-19. Sequencing was performed on peripheral blood. The bases read TGCAGCTCGAGGGACAGTGGAAATGAAAAACTGTTTTTT. Its protein product is CSSRDSGNEKLFF.